The 23 T cell receptor beta chains listed next were all sequenced from one sample in a study of control samples from healthy donors and cancer patients. TCRdb's table, derived via immunoSEQ multiplex PCR, lists solely in-frame clones and lacks some. Seen here are under 130,000 clones, about 89% observed once, and the top ten hold approximately 19%. The material sequenced was PBMCs. These receptors were taken from a man aged 55-75 years with lung cancer.

The genes are TRBV9 and TRBJ2-3; D remains unclear. With 0 bases removed from V and 2 bases from J, the gap between germline ends came to 16 bases. From germline, CDR1 is SGDLS and CDR2 YYNGEE. The CDR3 has 17 amino acids. The CDR3, as DNA: TGTGCCAGCAGCGTAGGTGCGAACAGTCTCGCCACAGATACGCAGTATTTT. Protein sequence: CASSVGANSLATDTQYF. Using reference TRBV9 and TRBJ2-3 for the parts outside the CDR3, the full variable domain is DSGVTQTPKHLITATGQRVTLRCSPRSGDLSVYWYQQSLDQGLQFLIQYYNGEERAKGNILERFSAQQFPDLHSELNLSSLELGDSALYFCASSVGANSLATDTQYFGPGTRLTVL.

This sequence joins TRBV2 and TRBJ1-2, with TRBD1 as a possible D gene (5 bases). The ends were cut back, 4 bases at V and 4 bases at J, with 16 bases in the middle. Germline V CDR1 and CDR2: SNHLY, FYNNEI. The CDR3 consists of 15 residues. CDR3 sequence: CASSGLGREVYGYTF. CDR3 nucleotide sequence: TGTGCCAGCAGTGGTCTTGGCAGGGAGGTCTATGGCTACACCTTC. Drawing the rest from reference TRBV2 and TRBJ1-2, the complete variable domain is EPEVTQTPSHQVTQMGQEVILRCVPISNHLYFYWYRQILGQKVEFLVSFYNNEISEKSEIFDDQFSVERPDGSNFTLKIRSTKLEDSAMYFCASSGLGREVYGYTFGSGTRLTVV.

The DNA for the CDR3 is TGTGCCACCAGCAGAGAACAGTCGCCCTATAATTCACCCCTCCACTTT. Encoded protein: CATSREQSPYNSPLHF. V is TRBV15 and J is TRBJ1-6; the D is unclear. Trimming cost V 0 bases and J 2 bases, with 8 bases left between them. CDR3 length: 16 amino acids. Germline CDR1 is LNHNV and CDR2 is YYDKDF (reference sequence). Full variable domain (missing parts from reference TRBV15 and TRBJ1-6): DAMVIQNPRYQVTQFGKPVTLSCSQTLNHNVMYWYQQKSSQAPKLLFHYYDKDFNNEADTPDNFQSRRPNTSFCFLDIRSPGLGDTAMYLCATSREQSPYNSPLHFGNGTRLTVT.

This chain uses TRBV30 with TRBJ1-2; 9 bases map to TRBD1. The germline CDR1 and CDR2 sequences are GTSNPN and SVGIG (reference sequence). The length of the CDR3 is 13 residues. The V gene end was trimmed by 0 bases and the J gene end by 7 bases; junction bases not matched to a gene: 3. CDR3 nucleotide sequence: TGTGCCTGGAGTGTCGGGACAGGGAGTGGCTACACCTTC. It encodes CAWSVGTGSGYTF.

This clone was picked up a small number of times. The chain carries TRBV19 and TRBJ2-2, with 10 nucleotides matching TRBD1. The junction had 6 bases not matched to a gene; V was cut back by 5 bases and J by 6 bases. The CDR3 totals 15 residues. CDR1 is LNHDA, CDR2 SQIVND, per germline (reference sequence). CDR3 protein: CASSLGTGVAGELFF. CDR3 nucleotides: TGTGCCAGTAGTCTGGGGACAGGGGTGGCCGGGGAGCTGTTTTTT.

V and J are TRBV11-3 and TRBJ2-7; tentative D call: TRBD1 (5 bases). Germline V CDR1 and CDR2: SGHNT, YENEEA. V shed 0 bases and J shed 4 bases, with 7 bases lying between them. CDR3 size: 13 residues. CDR3 amino acids: CASSLDTGYEQYV. In nucleotides, the CDR3 is TGTGCCAGCAGCTTAGACACAGGTTACGAGCAGTACGTC.

The chain has TRBV7-9 and TRBJ1-2, with TRBD1 matching over 8 bases. CDR3 length equals 18 residues. CDR1 is SEHNR and CDR2 is FQNEAQ in the germline V gene (reference sequence). V shed 2 bases, J shed 1 base, and the junction held 12 bases outside the gene matches. The CDR3 sequence: CASSLLASLGQGNYGYTF. The CDR3 region has the DNA TGTGCCAGCAGCTTATTGGCCTCCCTCGGACAGGGTAACTATGGCTACACCTTC.

J is TRBJ2-1 and V is TRBV18; 9 positions agree with TRBD2. J gave up 8 bases and V 3 bases, and 8 bases lay outside the gene matches. Per the germline V gene, CDR1 is KGHSH and CDR2 is LQKENI. The CDR3 contains 15 residues. CDR3 sequence: CASSPASGARYEQFF. The CDR3 DNA is TGTGCCAGCTCACCCGCTAGCGGGGCGAGGTATGAGCAGTTCTTC. The variable domain in full, with the rest retrieved from reference TRBV18 and TRBJ2-1, is NAGVMQNPRHLVRRRGQEARLRCSPMKGHSHVYWYRQLPEEGLKFMVYLQKENIIDESGMPKERFSAEFPKEGPSILRIQQVVRGDSAAYFCASSPASGARYEQFFGPGTRLTVL.

V usage is TRBV27 and J usage is TRBJ1-1, with 8 positions matching TRBD1. Per the germline V gene, CDR1 is MNHEY and CDR2 is SMNVEV (reference sequence). V lost 1 base, J lost 1 base, and 8 bases stayed unmatched. There are 17 residues in the CDR3. Here the CDR3 DNA reads TGTGCCAGCAGTTTATACTGGACAGGGTGGACGAACACTGAAGCTTTCTTT. The encoded protein is CASSLYWTGWTNTEAFF.

V and J are TRBV12-3 or TRBV12-4 and TRBJ2-7; D not certain. This CDR3 has 12 residues. Trimming left V 4 bases short and J 0 bases short, with 4 bases between. CDR3 region: CASSSGSYEQYF. In DNA, the CDR3 is TGTGCCAGCAGTTCGGGCTCCTACGAGCAGTACTTC.

The genes are TRBV25-1 and TRBJ1-1; D may be TRBD1 (5 bases). CDR3 length: 15 amino acids. Trimming removed 2 bases from V and 5 bases from J, with 15 bases in between. Germline V lookup: CDR1 MGHDK, CDR2 SYGVNS. The CDR3 is CASSEPGTAYTEAFF. As DNA, the CDR3 is TGTGCCAGCAGTGAACCTGGGACGGCTTATACTGAAGCTTTCTTT.

The CDR3 region is CASSSGQGRTGELFF. For the CDR3, the DNA is TGTGCCAGCAGCTCGGGACAGGGGCGCACCGGGGAGCTGTTTTTT. This chain uses TRBV7-9 with TRBJ2-2, with 10 bases aligning to TRBD1. The V gene's germline CDR1 is SEHNR and CDR2 FQNEAQ (reference sequence). Trimming removed 4 bases from V and 4 bases from J; junction bases left unmatched: 3. The CDR3 is 15 residues long.

This rearrangement joins TRBV30 to TRBJ1-1; D is perhaps TRBD1 (6 bases). The CDR3 contains 15 residues. The V and J ends lost 3 bases and 4 bases respectively, with 18 bases between them. The germline CDR1 and CDR2 sequences are GTSNPN and SVGIG (reference sequence). For the CDR3, the DNA is TGTGCCTGGAGGGGGCCCCCAGGGGCCAGCACTGAAGCTTTCTTT. This sequence encodes CAWRGPPGASTEAFF.

The J gene is TRBJ2-5, the V gene TRBV10-2, with TRBD2 matching 7 bases. Germline V CDR1 and CDR2: WSHSY, SAAADI. The V segment lost 6 bases and the J segment 5 bases; nucleotides outside the gene matches: 9. This CDR3 has 14 residues. CDR3 protein: CASSPVGGRETQYF. The CDR3, as DNA: TGCGCCAGCAGCCCTGTGGGAGGGCGGGAGACCCAGTACTTC.

This clone has only one observation. V usage is TRBV4-2 and J usage is TRBJ1-1; D gene unclear. Germline-derived CDR1 and CDR2 are LGHNA and YNFKEQ. The CDR3 runs 15 residues. With 4 bases removed from V and 5 bases from J, the gap between germline ends came to 17 bases. The CDR3 loop is CASSPLGREGTEAFF. CDR3 nucleotides: TGTGCCAGCAGCCCCCTTGGGAGGGAAGGAACTGAAGCTTTCTTT.

This chain links TRBV5-1 with TRBJ1-4; possibly TRBD1 for D (5 bases). Germline V CDR1 and CDR2: SGHRS, YFSETQ. V gave up 3 bases and J gave up 0 bases, with 18 bases separating them. This CDR3 comprises 18 residues. CDR3: CASSSSAGGTATNEKLFF. Here the CDR3 DNA reads TGCGCCAGCAGCTCCTCAGCGGGGGGGACGGCAACTAATGAAAAACTGTTTTTT. Together with reference TRBV5-1 and TRBJ1-4, the CDR3 gives the full variable domain: KAGVTQTPRYLIKTRGQQVTLSCSPISGHRSVSWYQQTPGQGLQFLFEYFSETQRNKGNFPGRFSGRQFSNSRSEMNVSTLELGDSALYLCASSSSAGGTATNEKLFFGSGTQLSVL.

The chain carries TRBV5-4 and TRBJ2-4; 7 positions agree with TRBD1. The germline CDR1 and CDR2 sequences are SGHNT and YYREEE (reference sequence). The CDR3 spans 16 residues. Trimming at V came to 4 bases and at J to 2 bases, leaving 9 bases not matched to a gene. The CDR3 nucleotides are TGTGCCAGCAGCCAGCCATCACAGGGGTCCAAAAACATTCAGTACTTC. Translating it yields CASSQPSQGSKNIQYF.

The V gene is TRBV3-1 (or the pseudogene TRBV3-2), the J gene TRBJ2-3; 9 bases match TRBD2. V lost 6 bases and J lost 6; bases outside the gene matches: 10. CDR1 LGHDT and CDR2 YNNKEL come from the germline V gene (reference sequence). The CDR3 has 15 amino acids. CDR3 amino acids: CASSQRASGADTQYF. The CDR3, as DNA: TGTGCCAGCAGTCAAAGGGCTAGCGGGGCTGATACGCAGTATTTT.

This chain connects TRBV3-1 (or the pseudogene TRBV3-2) to TRBJ1-1, with D possibly matching TRBD1 (5 bases). Germline V gives CDR1 LGHDT, CDR2 YNNKEL (reference sequence). This CDR3 contains 13 residues. The germline V and J ends were trimmed by 4 bases and 1 base, with 7 bases remaining between them. Here the CDR3 DNA reads TGTGCCAGCAGCCGAGGACAGAACACTGAAGCTTTCTTT. Protein: CASSRGQNTEAFF.

The chain uses TRBV2 and TRBJ1-1; a weak D match, TRBD1 (6 bases). The CDR3 sequence is 15 residues long. Per germline, CDR1 SNHLY and CDR2 FYNNEI. V gave up 0 bases and J gave up 7 bases, with 15 bases separating them. The CDR3 nucleotides read TGTGCCAGCAGTGAAGCGAGGGGCAAGGGGGTTGAAGCTTTCTTT. As protein: CASSEARGKGVEAFF.

The CDR3 protein is CASSLALTVPRRTSSYNEQFF. The DNA for the CDR3 is TGCGCCAGCAGCTTGGCCCTCACAGTCCCTCGGAGAACAAGCTCCTACAATGAGCAGTTCTTC. V gene TRBV5-1 combines with J gene TRBJ2-1; D is unresolved. Germline lookup yields CDR1 SGHRS and CDR2 YFSETQ. V was trimmed by 0 bases and J by 0 bases, leaving 25 bases between them. The CDR3 is made up of 21 amino acids.

In DNA, the CDR3 is TGCGCCAGCAGCTTGACAGGGAATGTGAGGAACACTGAAGCTTTCTTT. Protein product: CASSLTGNVRNTEAFF. The rearrangement uses TRBV5-1 and TRBJ1-1; D possibly corresponds to TRBD1 (6 bases). The V and J ends lost 1 base and 1 base respectively, with 14 bases between them. From germline, CDR1 is SGHRS and CDR2 YFSETQ. CDR3 length: 16 residues.

V usage is TRBV5-1 and J usage is TRBJ2-7; TRBD2 agrees at 9 bases. V gave up 4 bases and J gave up 1 base; unmatched junction bases: 3. Germline values: CDR1 SGHRS, CDR2 YFSETQ. The CDR3 covers 14 residues. CDR3 nucleotide sequence: TGCGCCAGCAGCCCCGCGGGGGGGTCCTACGAGCAGTACTTC. It yields the protein CASSPAGGSYEQYF.